The clone carrying this T cell receptor (beta chain) was seen at least ten times. Its antigen is as yet unknown. Trimming took off 2 bases at V and 5 bases at J, with 21 bases between the two ends. Germline V gene lookup returns CDR1 MNHEY and CDR2 SVGEGT. The CDR3 sequence is 17 residues long. This sample was included in a study of T cells in Graves' hyperthyroidism and ophthalmopathy. Overall study findings and caveats: Blood also contained most expanded thyroid clonotypes above 0.001.

Amplification targeted TCR beta CDR3 regions from RNA transcripts. The TCR CDR3 first-round RT-PCR relied on the HTBI primer set. TCRdb re-called the multiplex PCR reads through MiXCR, storing one row per CDR3 protein. The sample gives about 560,000 distinct CDR3 sequences, 16% of which show up once; approximately 18% is in the top ten. Hyperthyroidism of Graves' type that showed no ophthalmopathy progression within 18 months was stable. Those with hyperthyroidism were 18 to 65 years old, newly diagnosed, and ill for under 2 months. Fresh 10 ml peripheral blood yielded PBMCs. The rearrangement uses TRBV6-2 or TRBV6-3 and TRBJ1-1; D remains ambiguous. The material sequenced was blood. This receptor was identified in a woman under 30 with Graves' hyperthyroidism. The CDR3 is CASSYGPGKVSGTEAFF. Written as DNA, the CDR3 is TGTGCCAGCAGTTACGGGCCAGGAAAGGTTTCGGGTACTGAAGCTTTCTTT.